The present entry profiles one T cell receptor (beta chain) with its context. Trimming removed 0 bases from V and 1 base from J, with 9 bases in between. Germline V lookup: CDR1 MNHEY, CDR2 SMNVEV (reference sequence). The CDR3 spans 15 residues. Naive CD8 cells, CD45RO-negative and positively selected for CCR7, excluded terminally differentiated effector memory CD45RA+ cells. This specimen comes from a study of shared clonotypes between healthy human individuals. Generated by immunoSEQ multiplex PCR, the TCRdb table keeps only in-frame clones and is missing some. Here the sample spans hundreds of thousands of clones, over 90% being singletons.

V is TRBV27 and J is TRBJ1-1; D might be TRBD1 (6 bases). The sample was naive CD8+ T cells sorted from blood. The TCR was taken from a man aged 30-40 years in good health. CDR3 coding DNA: TGTGCCAGCAGTTTATCAACGACAGGGAACACTGAAGCTTTCTTT. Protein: CASSLSTTGNTEAFF.